These 11 T cell receptor beta chains originate from one sample sequenced in a study of T cell responses to AZD1222 COVID-19 vaccine. Clones were read by immunoSEQ multiplex PCR, and TCRdb kept only the in-frame ones, dropping some. The sample shows 90,000 to 110,000 clones, over 75% of them seen only once. The starting material was peripheral blood, obtained on day 0 of MenACWY control vaccination. Receptors originate from an adult in good health.

The V call is TRBV14, the J call TRBJ2-1; the D gene is possibly TRBD2 (5 bases). This CDR3 is 13 amino acids long. V dropped 0 bases and J dropped 13 bases, with 13 bases sitting between them. Per the germline V gene, CDR1 is SGHDN and CDR2 is FVKESK. The CDR3 loop is CASSQDVTRRQFF. The CDR3 region has the DNA TGTGCCAGCAGCCAAGATGTAACTAGACGCCAGTTCTTC.

The V gene is TRBV6-2 or TRBV6-3, the J gene TRBJ1-1, with D uncertain. V lost 2 bases and J 5 bases, leaving 15 bases between the germline ends. In germline, CDR1 is MNHEY, CDR2 SVGEGT. The CDR3 length is 15 residues. CDR3 nucleotide sequence: TGTGCCAGCAGTTACCGCGCGACCGGGAGGACTGAAGCTTTCTTT. This encodes CASSYRATGRTEAFF.

V gene TRBV3-1 (or the pseudogene TRBV3-2) combines with J gene TRBJ1-2, with D perhaps TRBD1 (5 bases). CDR3 length: 15 residues. The germline V gene encodes CDR1 LGHDT and CDR2 YNNKEL (reference sequence). Trimming took off 4 bases at V and 8 bases at J, with 20 bases between the two ends. In DNA form, the CDR3 reads TGTGCCAGCAGCCCAAGATTGGGGCGCGCAGGCGGCTACACCTTC. As protein: CASSPRLGRAGGYTF.

This chain links TRBV6-2 or TRBV6-3 with TRBJ2-6; D not resolved. The V and J ends lost 5 bases and 6 bases respectively, with 11 bases between them. From germline, CDR1 is MNHEY and CDR2 SVGEGT. CDR3 size: 14 residues. In nucleotides, the CDR3 is TGTGCCAGCAGTAGGCTGCTCGCGGCCAACGTCCTGACTTTC. It translates to CASSRLLAANVLTF.

The gene calls are TRBV2 and TRBJ2-3, with 11 bases aligning to TRBD2. CDR3 length: 15 amino acids. Trimming cost V 3 bases and J 3 bases; bases outside gene matches: 2. Germline V gene sequence: CDR1 SNHLY, CDR2 FYNNEI. This CDR3 is CASSERLAGTDTQYF. In DNA form, the CDR3 reads TGTGCCAGCAGTGAGCGACTAGCGGGGACAGATACGCAGTATTTT.

The chain recombines TRBV5-1 with TRBJ2-7; D is ambiguous. V was shortened by 3 bases and J by 0 bases, with 10 bases between the two germline ends. From germline, CDR1 is SGHRS and CDR2 YFSETQ. This CDR3 comprises 14 residues. The CDR3 loop is CASSSQPTSYEQYF. As DNA, the CDR3 is TGCGCCAGCAGCTCGCAGCCTACCTCCTACGAGCAGTACTTC. The variable domain in full, completed from reference TRBV5-1 and TRBJ2-7, reads KAGVTQTPRYLIKTRGQQVTLSCSPISGHRSVSWYQQTPGQGLQFLFEYFSETQRNKGNFPGRFSGRQFSNSRSEMNVSTLELGDSALYLCASSSQPTSYEQYFGPGTRLTVT.

The chain recombines TRBV5-4 with TRBJ2-2; 8 positions agree with TRBD2. The length of the CDR3 is 17 residues. Germline CDR1 reads SGHNT; CDR2 reads YYREEE (reference sequence). The V segment lost 5 bases and the J segment 5 bases; nucleotides outside the gene matches: 14. Written as DNA, the CDR3 is TGTGCCAGCAGACCCAGTGGCGGGGGGCGAGGGACCGGGGAGCTGTTTTTT. It codes for CASRPSGGGRGTGELFF.

This chain links TRBV7-8 with TRBJ2-7; D unresolved. The V gene lost 0 bases and the J gene lost 0 bases, with 12 bases spanning the gap. The CDR3 spans 16 residues. Germline CDR1 SGHVS, CDR2 FQNEAQ. This chain's CDR3 is CASSLAVAALSYEQYF. The CDR3 bases are TGTGCCAGCAGCTTAGCTGTGGCGGCCCTCTCCTACGAGCAGTACTTC.

The chain combines TRBV6-5 with TRBJ2-5; 15 bases are a match to TRBD2. Germline CDR1 MNHEY, CDR2 SVGAGI. This CDR3 comprises 15 residues. With V trimmed by 7 bases and J by 7 bases, 7 bases remained unmatched. The CDR3 here is CASTLGLAGGGTQYF. DNA of the CDR3: TGTGCCAGCACCCTAGGACTAGCGGGAGGGGGGACCCAGTACTTC.

This chain links TRBV5-1 with TRBJ1-1; TRBD1 agrees at 9 bases. The CDR3 covers 15 residues. The trim removed 3 bases at V and 2 bases at J, leaving 5 bases unmatched. Germline CDR1 is SGHRS and CDR2 is YFSETQ. The CDR3 reads CASSWGTGINTEAFF. CDR3 bases: TGCGCCAGCAGCTGGGGGACAGGGATCAACACTGAAGCTTTCTTT.

The chain has TRBV7-6 and TRBJ2-3; TRBD1 or TRBD2 may be the D gene (6 bases each). Germline-derived CDR1 and CDR2 are SGHVS and FNYEAQ. The V end lost 1 base, the J end lost 3 bases, and 23 bases lay between the germline ends. The CDR3 spans 19 residues. As DNA, the CDR3 is TGTGCCAGCAGCTTAGTTCAGGCAGCCCCGGGGGCTTGGACAGATACGCAGTATTTT. This codes for CASSLVQAAPGAWTDTQYF.